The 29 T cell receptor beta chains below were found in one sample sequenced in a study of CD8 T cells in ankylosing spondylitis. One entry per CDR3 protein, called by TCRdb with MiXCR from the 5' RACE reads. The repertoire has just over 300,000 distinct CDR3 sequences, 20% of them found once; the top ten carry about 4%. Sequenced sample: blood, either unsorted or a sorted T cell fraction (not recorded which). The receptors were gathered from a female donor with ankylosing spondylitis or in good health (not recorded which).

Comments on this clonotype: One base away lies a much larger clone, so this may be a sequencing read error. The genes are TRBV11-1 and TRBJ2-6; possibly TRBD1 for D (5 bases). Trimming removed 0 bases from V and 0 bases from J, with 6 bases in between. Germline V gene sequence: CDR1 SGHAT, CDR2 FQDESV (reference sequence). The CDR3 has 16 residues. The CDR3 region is CASSLAGDSGANVLTF. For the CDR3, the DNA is TGTGCCAGCAGCTTAGCAGGGGACTCTGGGGCCAACGTCCTGACTTTC.

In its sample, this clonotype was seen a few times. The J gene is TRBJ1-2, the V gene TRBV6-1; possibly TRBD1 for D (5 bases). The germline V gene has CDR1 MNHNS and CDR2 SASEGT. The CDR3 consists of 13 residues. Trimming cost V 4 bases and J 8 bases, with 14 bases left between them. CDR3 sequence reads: CASSVGIAGGYTF. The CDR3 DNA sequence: TGTGCCAGCAGTGTCGGGATAGCAGGGGGCTACACCTTC.

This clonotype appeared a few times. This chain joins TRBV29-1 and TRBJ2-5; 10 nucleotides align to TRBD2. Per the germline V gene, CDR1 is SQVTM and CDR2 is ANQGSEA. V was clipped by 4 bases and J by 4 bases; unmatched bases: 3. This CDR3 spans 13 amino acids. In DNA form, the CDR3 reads TGCAGCGTTGGCACTAGCGGGATAGAGACCCAGTACTTC. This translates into CSVGTSGIETQYF.

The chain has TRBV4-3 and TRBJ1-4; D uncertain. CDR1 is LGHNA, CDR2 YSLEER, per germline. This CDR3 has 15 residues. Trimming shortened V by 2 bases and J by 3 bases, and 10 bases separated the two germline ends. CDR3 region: CASSQTVLSNEKLFF. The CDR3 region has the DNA TGCGCCAGCAGCCAAACAGTGTTATCTAATGAAAAACTGTTTTTT.

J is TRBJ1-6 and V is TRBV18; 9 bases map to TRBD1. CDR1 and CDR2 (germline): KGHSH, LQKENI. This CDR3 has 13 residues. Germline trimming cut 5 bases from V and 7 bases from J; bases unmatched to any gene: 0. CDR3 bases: TGTGCCAGCTCAGGACAGGGGAATTCACCCCTCCACTTT. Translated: CASSGQGNSPLHF.

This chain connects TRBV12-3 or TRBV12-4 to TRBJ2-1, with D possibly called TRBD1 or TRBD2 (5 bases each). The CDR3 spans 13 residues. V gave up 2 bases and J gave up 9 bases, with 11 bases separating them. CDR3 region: CASSLLSRGEQFF. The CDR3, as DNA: TGTGCCAGCAGTTTACTCTCGAGGGGTGAGCAGTTCTTC.

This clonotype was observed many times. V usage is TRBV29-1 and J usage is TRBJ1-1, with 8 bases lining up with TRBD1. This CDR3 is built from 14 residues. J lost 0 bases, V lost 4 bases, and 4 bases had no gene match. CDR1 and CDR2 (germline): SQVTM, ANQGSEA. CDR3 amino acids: CSVGTGGLNTEAFF. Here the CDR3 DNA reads TGCAGCGTTGGTACAGGGGGGTTGAACACTGAAGCTTTCTTT.

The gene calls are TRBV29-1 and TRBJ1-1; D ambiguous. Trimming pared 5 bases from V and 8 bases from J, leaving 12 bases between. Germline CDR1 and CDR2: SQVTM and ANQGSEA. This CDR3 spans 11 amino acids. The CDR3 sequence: CSVLSGGEAFF. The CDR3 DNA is TGCAGCGTTCTCTCGGGAGGGGAAGCTTTCTTT.

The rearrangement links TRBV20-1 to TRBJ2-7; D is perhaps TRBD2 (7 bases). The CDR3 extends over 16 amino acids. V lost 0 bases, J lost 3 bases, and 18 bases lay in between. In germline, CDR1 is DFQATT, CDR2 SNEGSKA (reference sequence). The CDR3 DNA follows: TGCAGTGCTAGAGATCCCCGAGGGGGAGGGGACTACGAGCAGTACTTC. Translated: CSARDPRGGGDYEQYF.

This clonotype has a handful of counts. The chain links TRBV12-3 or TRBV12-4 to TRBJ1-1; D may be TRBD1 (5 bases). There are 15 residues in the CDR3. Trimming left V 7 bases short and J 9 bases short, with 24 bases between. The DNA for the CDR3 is TGTGCCAGCACCCTCCCTCATTGGCCGGGGCTACAAGCTTTCTTT. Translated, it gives CASTLPHWPGLQAFF.

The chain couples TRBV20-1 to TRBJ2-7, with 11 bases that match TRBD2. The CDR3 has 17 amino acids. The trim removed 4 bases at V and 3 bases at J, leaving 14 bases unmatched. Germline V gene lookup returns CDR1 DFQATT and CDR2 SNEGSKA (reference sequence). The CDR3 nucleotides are TGCAGTGCTAACCCTGAACTAGCGGGAGCATATCTCTACGAGCAGTACTTC. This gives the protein CSANPELAGAYLYEQYF.

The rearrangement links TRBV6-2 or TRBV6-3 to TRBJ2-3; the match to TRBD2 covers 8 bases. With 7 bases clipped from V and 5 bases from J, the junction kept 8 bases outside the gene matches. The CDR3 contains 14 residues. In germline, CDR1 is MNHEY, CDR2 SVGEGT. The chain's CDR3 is CASNQAGARDTQYF. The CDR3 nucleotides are TGTGCCAGCAACCAAGCGGGAGCCAGAGATACGCAGTATTTT.

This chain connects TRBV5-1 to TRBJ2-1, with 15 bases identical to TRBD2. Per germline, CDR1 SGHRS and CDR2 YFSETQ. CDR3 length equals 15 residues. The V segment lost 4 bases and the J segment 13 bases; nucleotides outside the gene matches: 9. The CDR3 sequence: CASSASGTSGRSQFF. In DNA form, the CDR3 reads TGCGCCAGCAGCGCATCCGGGACTAGCGGGAGGAGTCAGTTCTTC. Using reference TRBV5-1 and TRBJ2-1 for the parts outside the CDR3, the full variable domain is KAGVTQTPRYLIKTRGQQVTLSCSPISGHRSVSWYQQTPGQGLQFLFEYFSETQRNKGNFPGRFSGRQFSNSRSEMNVSTLELGDSALYLCASSASGTSGRSQFFGPGTRLTVL.

The CDR3 here is CASSMDREETQYF. The DNA of the CDR3 is TGTGCCAGCAGCATGGACAGGGAAGAGACCCAGTACTTC. The chain employs TRBV7-3 and TRBJ2-5; 8 nucleotides align to TRBD1. The V gene's germline CDR1 is SGHTA and CDR2 FQGTGA. Trimming cost V 5 bases and J 3 bases; bases outside gene matches: 2. CDR3 length equals 13 residues.

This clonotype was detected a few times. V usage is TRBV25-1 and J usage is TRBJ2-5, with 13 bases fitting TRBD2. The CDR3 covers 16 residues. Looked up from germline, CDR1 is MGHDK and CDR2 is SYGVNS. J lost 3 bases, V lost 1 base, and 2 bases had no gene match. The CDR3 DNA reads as TGTGCCAGCAGTGAATTGGGGACTAGCGGGAAAGAGACCCAGTACTTC. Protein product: CASSELGTSGKETQYF.

The CDR3 DNA reads as TGTGCCAGCAGCTTGACGGGGGCAGGTTCACCCCTCCACTTT. The encoded protein is CASSLTGAGSPLHF. The rearrangement uses TRBV7-3 and TRBJ1-6; D perhaps matches TRBD1 (6 bases). The germline CDR1 and CDR2 sequences are SGHTA and FQGTGA. The CDR3 extends over 14 amino acids. Trimming took 3 bases from V and 9 from J, leaving 12 bases between them.

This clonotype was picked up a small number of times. CDR3 nucleotide sequence: TGTGCCAGCAGCCAAGAGGTTGTAAGTGTTACTGAAGCTTTCTTT. This sequence encodes CASSQEVVSVTEAFF. The rearrangement links TRBV4-2 to TRBJ1-1, with D unresolved. The CDR3 has 15 amino acids. The germline V and J ends were trimmed by 0 bases and 5 bases, with 13 bases remaining between them. Germline CDR1 LGHNA, CDR2 YNFKEQ.

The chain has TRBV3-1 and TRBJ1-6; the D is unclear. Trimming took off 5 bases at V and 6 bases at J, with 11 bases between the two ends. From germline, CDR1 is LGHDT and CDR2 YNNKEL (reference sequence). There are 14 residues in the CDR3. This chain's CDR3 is CASSYPASNSPLHF. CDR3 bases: TGTGCCAGCAGCTACCCGGCCAGTAATTCACCCCTCCACTTT.

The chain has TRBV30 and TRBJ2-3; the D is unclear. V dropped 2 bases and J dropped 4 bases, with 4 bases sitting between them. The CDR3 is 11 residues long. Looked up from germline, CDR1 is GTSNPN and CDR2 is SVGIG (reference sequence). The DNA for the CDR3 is TGTGCCTGGAGTAATCCAGATACGCAGTATTTT. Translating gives CAWSNPDTQYF.

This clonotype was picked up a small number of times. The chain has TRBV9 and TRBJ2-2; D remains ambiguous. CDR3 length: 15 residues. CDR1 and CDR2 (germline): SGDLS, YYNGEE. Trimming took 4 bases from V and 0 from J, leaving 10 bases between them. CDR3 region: CASSRFSANTGELFF. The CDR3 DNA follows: TGTGCCAGCAGCCGGTTTAGTGCGAACACCGGGGAGCTGTTTTTT.

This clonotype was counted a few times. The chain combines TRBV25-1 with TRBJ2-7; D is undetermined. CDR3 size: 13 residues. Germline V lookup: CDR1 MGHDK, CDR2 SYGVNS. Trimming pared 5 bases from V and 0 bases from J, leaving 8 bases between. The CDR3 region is CASSSLSSYEQYF. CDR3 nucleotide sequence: TGTGCCAGCAGTAGTCTGTCCTCCTACGAGCAGTACTTC.

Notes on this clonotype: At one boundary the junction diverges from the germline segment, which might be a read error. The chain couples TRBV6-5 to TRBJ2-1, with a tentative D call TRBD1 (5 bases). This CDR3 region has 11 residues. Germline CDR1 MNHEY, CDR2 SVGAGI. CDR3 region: CASSYQGVRIF. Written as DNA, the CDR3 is TGTGCCAGCAGTTACCAAGGGGTCCGGATCTTC.

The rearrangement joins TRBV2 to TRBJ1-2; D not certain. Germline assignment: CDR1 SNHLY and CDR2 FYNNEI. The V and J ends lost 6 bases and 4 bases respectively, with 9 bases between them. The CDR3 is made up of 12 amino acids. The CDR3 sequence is CASRPIGYGYTF. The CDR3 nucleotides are TGTGCCAGCAGACCCATCGGCTATGGCTACACCTTC.

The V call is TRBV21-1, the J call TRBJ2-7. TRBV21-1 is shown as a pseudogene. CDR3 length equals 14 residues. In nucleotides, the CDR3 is TGTGCCAGCAGCAAAGATACGAGAACCTACGAGCAGTACTTC. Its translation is CASSKDTRTYEQYF.

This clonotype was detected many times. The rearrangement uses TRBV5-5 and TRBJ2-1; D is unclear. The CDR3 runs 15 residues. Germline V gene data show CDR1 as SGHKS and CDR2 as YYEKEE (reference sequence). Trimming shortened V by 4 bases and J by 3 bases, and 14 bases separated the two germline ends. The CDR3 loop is CASSRSPILYNEQFF. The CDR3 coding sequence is TGTGCCAGCAGCCGGTCCCCTATCCTCTACAATGAGCAGTTCTTC. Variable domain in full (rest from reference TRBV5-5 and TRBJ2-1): DAGVTQSPTHLIKTRGQQVTLRCSPISGHKSVSWYQQVLGQGPQFIFQYYEKEERGRGNFPDRFSARQFPNYSSELNVNALLLGDSALYLCASSRSPILYNEQFFGPGTRLTVL.

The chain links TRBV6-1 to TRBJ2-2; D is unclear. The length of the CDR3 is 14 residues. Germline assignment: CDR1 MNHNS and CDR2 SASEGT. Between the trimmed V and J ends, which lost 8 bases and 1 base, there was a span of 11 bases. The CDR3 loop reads CASRSYMNTGELFF. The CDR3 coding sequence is TGTGCCAGCCGATCATACATGAACACCGGGGAGCTGTTTTTT.

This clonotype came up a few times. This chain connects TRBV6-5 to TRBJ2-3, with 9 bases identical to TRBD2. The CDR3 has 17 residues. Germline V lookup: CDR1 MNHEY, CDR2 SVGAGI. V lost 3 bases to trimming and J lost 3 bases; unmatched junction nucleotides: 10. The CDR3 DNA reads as TGTGCCAGCAGTTATAGCGGGAGACGTGGTGGAACAGATACGCAGTATTTT. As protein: CASSYSGRRGGTDTQYF.

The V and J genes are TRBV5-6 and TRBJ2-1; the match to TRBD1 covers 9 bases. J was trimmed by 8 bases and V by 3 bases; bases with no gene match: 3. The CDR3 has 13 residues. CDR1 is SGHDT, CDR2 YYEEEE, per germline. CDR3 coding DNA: TGTGCCAGCAGCTGGACAGGGGAGCATGAGCAGTTCTTC. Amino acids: CASSWTGEHEQFF.

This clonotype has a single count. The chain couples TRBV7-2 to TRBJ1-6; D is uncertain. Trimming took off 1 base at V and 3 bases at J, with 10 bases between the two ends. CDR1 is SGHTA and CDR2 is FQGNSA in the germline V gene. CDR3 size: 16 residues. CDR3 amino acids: CASSLGPTDYNSPLHF. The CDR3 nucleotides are TGTGCCAGCAGCTTAGGTCCGACCGACTATAATTCACCCCTCCACTTT.